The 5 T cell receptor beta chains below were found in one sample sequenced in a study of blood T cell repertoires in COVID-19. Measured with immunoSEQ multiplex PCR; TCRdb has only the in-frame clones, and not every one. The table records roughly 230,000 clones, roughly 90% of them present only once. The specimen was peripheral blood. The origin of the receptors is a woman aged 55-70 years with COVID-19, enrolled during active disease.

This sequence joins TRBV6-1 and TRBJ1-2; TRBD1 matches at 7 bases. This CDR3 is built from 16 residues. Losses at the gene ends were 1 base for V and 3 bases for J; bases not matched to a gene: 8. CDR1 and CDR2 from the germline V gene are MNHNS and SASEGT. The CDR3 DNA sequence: TGTGCCAGCAGTGAAGGGGACAGACCTCGGTACTATGGCTACACCTTC. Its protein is CASSEGDRPRYYGYTF.

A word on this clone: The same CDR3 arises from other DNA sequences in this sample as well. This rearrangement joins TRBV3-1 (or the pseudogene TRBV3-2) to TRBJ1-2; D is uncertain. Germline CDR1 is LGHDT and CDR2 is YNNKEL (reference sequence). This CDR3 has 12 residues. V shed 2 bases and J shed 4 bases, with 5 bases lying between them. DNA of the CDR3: TGTGCCAGCAGCCAACGGTCCTATGGCTACACCTTC. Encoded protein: CASSQRSYGYTF.

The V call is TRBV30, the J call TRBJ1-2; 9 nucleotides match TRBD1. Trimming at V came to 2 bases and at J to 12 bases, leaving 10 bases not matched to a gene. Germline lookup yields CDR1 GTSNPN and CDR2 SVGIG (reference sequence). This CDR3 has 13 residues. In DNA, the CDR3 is TGTGCCTGGAGTCTCAGGGACAGGGATAAGAACACCTTC. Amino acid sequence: CAWSLRDRDKNTF.

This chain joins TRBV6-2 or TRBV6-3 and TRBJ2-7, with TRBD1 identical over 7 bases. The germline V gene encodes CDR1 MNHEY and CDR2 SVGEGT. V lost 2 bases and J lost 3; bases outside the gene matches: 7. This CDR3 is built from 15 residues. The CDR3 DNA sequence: TGTGCCAGCAGTTACCGTACGGGGACAGACTACGAGCAGTACTTC. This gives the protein CASSYRTGTDYEQYF.

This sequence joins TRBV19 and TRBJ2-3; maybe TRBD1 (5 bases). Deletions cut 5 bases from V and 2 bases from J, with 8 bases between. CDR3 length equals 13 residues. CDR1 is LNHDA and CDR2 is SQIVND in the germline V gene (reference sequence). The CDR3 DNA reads TGTGCCAGTAGTCAGGGATTCACAGATACGCAGTATTTT. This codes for CASSQGFTDTQYF.